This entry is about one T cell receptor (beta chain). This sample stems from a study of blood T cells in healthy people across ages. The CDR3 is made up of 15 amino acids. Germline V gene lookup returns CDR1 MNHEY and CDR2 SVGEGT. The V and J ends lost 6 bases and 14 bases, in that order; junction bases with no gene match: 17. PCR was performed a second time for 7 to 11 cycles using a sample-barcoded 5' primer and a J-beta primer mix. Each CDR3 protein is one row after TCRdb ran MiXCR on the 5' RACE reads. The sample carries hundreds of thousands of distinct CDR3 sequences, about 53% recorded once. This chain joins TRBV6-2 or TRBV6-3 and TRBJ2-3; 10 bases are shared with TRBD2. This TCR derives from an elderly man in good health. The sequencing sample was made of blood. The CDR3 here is CASREPGLAHRYAYF. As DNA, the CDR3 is TGTGCCAGCAGGGAACCGGGACTAGCGCACAGATACGCGTATTTT.